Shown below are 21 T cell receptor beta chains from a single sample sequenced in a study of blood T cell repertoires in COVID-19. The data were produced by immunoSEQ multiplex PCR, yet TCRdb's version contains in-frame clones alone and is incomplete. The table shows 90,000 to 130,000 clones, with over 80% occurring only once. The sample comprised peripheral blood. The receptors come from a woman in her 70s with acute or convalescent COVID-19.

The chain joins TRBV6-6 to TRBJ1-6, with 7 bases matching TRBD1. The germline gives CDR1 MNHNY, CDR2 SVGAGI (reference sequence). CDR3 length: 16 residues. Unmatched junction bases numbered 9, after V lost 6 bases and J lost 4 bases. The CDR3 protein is CASSRDSGRYNSPLHF. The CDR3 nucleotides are TGTGCCAGCAGCCGGGACAGTGGAAGATATAATTCACCCCTCCACTTT.

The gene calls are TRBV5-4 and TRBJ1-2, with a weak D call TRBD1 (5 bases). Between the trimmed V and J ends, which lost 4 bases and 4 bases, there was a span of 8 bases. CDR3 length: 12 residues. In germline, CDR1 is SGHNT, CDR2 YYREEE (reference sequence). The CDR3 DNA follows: TGTGCCAGCAGCCTCGACAGCTATGGCTACACCTTC. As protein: CASSLDSYGYTF.

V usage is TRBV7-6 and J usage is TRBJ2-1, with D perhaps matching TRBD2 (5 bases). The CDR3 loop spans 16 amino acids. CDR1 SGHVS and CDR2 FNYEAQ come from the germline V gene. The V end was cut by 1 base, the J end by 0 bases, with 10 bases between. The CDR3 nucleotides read TGTGCCAGCAGCTTAGGCAGCGGACCCTCCTACAATGAGCAGTTCTTC. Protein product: CASSLGSGPSYNEQFF.

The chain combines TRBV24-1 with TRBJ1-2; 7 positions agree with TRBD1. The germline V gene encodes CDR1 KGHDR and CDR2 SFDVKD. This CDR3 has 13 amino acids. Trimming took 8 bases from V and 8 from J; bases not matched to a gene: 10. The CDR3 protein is CATTYTGAGGYTF. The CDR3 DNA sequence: TGTGCCACCACCTATACAGGGGCGGGGGGCTACACCTTC.

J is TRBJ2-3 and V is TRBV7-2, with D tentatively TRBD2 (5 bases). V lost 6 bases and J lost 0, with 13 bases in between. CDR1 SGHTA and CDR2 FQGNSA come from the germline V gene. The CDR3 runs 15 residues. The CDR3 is CASSLSGTSTDTQYF. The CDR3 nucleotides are TGTGCCAGCAGTTTAAGCGGAACTAGCACAGATACGCAGTATTTT. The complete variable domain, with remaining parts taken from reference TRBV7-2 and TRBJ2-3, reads GAGVSQSPSNKVTEKGKDVELRCDPISGHTALYWYRQSLGQGLEFLIYFQGNSAPDKSGLPSDRFSAERTGGSVSTLTIQRTQQEDSAVYLCASSLSGTSTDTQYFGPGTRLTVL.

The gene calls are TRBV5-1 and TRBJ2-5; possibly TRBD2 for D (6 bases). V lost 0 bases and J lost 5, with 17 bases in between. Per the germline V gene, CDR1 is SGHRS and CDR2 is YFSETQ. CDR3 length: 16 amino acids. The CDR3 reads CASSLGEVSSGETQYF. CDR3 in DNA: TGCGCCAGCAGCTTGGGGGAGGTATCGTCCGGGGAGACCCAGTACTTC.

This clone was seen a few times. The CDR3 protein is CASSQGGGANTIYF. CDR3 nucleotide sequence: TGTGCCAGCAGCCAGGGAGGAGGGGCGAACACCATATATTTT. The chain recombines TRBV6-6 with TRBJ1-3, with D perhaps TRBD1 (5 bases). Trimming pared 6 bases from V and 7 bases from J, leaving 16 bases between. The CDR3 length is 14 residues. CDR1 is MNHNY, CDR2 SVGAGI, per germline (reference sequence).

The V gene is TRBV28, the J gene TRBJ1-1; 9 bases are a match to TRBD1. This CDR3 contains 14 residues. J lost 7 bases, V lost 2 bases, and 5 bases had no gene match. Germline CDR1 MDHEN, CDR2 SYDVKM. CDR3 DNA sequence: TGTGCCAGCAGTTTAACAGGGGGCCGTGGTGAAGCTTTCTTT. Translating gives CASSLTGGRGEAFF.

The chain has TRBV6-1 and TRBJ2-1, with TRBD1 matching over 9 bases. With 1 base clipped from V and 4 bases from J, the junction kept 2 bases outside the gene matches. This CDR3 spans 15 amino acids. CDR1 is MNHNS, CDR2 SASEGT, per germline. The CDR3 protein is CASSEEGQGYNEQFF. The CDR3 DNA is TGTGCCAGCAGTGAAGAGGGACAGGGTTACAATGAGCAGTTCTTC.

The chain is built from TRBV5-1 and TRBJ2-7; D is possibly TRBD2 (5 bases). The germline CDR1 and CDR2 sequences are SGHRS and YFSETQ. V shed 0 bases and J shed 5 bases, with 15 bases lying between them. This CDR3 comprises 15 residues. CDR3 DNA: TGCGCCAGCAGCTTGGGGCTAGCCCTGGCGCACGAGCAGTACTTC. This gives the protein CASSLGLALAHEQYF.

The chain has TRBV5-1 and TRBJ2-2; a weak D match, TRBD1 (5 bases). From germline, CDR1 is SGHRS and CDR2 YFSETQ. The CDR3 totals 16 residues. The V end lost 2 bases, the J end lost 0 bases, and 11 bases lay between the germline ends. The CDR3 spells CASSFSAGSNTGELFF. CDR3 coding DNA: TGCGCCAGCAGCTTCTCGGCAGGGTCGAACACCGGGGAGCTGTTTTTT.

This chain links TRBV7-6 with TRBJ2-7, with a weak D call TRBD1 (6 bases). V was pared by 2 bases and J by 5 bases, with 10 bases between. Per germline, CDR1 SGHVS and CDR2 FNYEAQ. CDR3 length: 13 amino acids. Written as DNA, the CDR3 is TGTGCCAGCAGCTTATGGGGGCAGAACGAGCAGTACTTC. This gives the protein CASSLWGQNEQYF.

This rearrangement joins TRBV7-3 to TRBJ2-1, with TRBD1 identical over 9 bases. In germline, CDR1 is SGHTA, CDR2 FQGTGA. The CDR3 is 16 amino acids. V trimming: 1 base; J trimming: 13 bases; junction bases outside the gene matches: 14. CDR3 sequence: CASSLSGTGSSKEQFF. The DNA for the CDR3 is TGTGCCAGCAGCTTAAGCGGGACAGGGTCTTCTAAGGAACAGTTCTTC.

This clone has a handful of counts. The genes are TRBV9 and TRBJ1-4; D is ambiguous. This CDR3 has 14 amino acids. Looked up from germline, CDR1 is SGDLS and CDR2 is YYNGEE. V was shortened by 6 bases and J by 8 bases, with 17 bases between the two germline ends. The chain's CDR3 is CASNLDGRKEKLFF. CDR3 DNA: TGTGCCAGCAACCTTGACGGGAGGAAAGAAAAACTGTTTTTT.

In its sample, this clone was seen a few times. The DNA of the CDR3 is TGTGCCTGGAATCCTGGACAGGCACCATTCACTGAAGCTTTCTTT. It specifies CAWNPGQAPFTEAFF. The chain recombines TRBV30 with TRBJ1-1, with 7 bases fitting TRBD1. Losses at the gene ends were 4 bases for V and 4 bases for J; bases not matched to a gene: 12. The CDR3 is made up of 15 amino acids. Germline V CDR1 and CDR2: GTSNPN, SVGIG (reference sequence).

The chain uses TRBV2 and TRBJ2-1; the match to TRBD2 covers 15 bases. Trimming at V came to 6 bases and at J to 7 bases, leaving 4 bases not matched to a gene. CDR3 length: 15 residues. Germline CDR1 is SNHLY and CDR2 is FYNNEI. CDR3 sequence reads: CASSPGTSGRNEQFF. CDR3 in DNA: TGTGCCAGCAGCCCCGGGACTAGCGGGAGGAATGAGCAGTTCTTC.

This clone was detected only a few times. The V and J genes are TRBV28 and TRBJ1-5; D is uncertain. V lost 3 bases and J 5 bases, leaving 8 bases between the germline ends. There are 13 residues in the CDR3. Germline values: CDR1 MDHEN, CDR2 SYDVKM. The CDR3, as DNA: TGTGCCAGCAGTTTTTTTGGAGATCAGCCCCAGCATTTT. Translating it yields CASSFFGDQPQHF.

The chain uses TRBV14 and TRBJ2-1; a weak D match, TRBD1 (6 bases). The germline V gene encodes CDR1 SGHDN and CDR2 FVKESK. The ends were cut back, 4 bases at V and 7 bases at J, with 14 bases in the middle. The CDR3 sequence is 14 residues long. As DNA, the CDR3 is TGTGCCAGCAGCCGGCAGGGGCAGGGGAATGAGCAGTTCTTC. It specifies CASSRQGQGNEQFF.

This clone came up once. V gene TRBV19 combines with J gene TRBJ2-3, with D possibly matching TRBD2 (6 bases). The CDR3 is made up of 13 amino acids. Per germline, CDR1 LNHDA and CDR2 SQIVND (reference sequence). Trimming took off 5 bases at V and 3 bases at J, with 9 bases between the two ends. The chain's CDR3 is CASSGGWTDTQYF. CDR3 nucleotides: TGTGCCAGTAGTGGGGGGTGGACAGATACGCAGTATTTT.

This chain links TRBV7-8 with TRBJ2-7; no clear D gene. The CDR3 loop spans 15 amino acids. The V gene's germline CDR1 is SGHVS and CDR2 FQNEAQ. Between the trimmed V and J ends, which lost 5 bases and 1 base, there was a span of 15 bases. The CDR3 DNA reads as TGTGCCAGCAGCAACCGATTAGAACTTTCCTACGAGCAGTACTTC. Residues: CASSNRLELSYEQYF.

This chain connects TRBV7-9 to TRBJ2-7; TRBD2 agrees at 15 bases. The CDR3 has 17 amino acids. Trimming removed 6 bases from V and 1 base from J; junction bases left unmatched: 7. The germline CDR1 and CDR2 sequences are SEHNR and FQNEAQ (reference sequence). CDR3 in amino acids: CASRESGTSGGSYEQYF. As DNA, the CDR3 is TGTGCCAGCAGAGAGTCCGGGACTAGCGGGGGGTCCTACGAGCAGTACTTC.